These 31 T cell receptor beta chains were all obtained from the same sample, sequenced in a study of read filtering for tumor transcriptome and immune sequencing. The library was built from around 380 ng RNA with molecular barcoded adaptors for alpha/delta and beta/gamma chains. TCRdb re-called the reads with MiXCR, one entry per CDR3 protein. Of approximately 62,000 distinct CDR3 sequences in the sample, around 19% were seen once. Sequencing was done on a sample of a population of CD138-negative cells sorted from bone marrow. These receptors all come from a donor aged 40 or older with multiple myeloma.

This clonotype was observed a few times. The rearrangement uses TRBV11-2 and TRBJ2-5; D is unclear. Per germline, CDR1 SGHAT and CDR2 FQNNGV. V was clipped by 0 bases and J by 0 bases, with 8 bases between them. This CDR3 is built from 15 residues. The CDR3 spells CASSLDRADQETQYF. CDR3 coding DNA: TGTGCCAGCAGCTTAGATCGGGCAGACCAAGAGACCCAGTACTTC.

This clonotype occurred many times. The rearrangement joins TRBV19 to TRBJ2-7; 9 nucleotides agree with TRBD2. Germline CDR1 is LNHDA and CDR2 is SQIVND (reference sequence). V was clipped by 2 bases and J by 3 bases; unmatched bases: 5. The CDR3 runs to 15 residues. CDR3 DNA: TGTGCCAGTAGTATATACCTAGCGGGGAACTACGAGCAGTACTTC. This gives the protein CASSIYLAGNYEQYF.

The CDR3 loop is CASSLATPRDRAFF. The CDR3 DNA sequence: TGTGCCAGCAGCTTAGCGACGCCCCGGGACAGGGCTTTCTTT. V gene TRBV7-2 combines with J gene TRBJ1-1, with 8 bases identical to TRBD1. Trimming at V came to 0 bases and at J to 11 bases, leaving 8 bases not matched to a gene. CDR3 size: 14 residues. Looked up from germline, CDR1 is SGHTA and CDR2 is FQGNSA.

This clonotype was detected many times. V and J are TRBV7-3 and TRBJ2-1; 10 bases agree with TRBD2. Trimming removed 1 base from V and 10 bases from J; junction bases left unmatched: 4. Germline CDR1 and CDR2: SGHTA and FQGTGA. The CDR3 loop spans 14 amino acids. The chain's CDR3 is CASSLSLAGAEQFF. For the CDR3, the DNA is TGTGCCAGCAGCTTAAGTCTAGCGGGAGCCGAGCAGTTCTTC.

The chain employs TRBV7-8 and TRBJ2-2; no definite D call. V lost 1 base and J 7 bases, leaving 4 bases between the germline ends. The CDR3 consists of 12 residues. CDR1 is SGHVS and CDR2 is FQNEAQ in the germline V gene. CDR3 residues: CASSLGVGELFF. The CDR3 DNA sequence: TGTGCCAGCAGCTTAGGGGTCGGGGAGCTGTTTTTT.

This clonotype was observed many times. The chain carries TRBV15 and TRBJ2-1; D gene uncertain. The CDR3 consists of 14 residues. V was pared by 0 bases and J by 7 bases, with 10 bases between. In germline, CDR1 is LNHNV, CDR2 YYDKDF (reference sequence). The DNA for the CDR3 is TGTGCCACCAGCAGAGATGGCGTCATTAATGAGCAGTTCTTC. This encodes CATSRDGVINEQFF.

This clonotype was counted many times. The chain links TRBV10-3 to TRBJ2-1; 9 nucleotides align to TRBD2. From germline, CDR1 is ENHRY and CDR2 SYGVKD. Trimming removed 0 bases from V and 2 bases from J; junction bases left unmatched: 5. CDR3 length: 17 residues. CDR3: CAISESSGGLAYNEQFF. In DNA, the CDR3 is TGTGCCATCAGTGAGTCTAGCGGGGGCCTCGCCTACAATGAGCAGTTCTTC.

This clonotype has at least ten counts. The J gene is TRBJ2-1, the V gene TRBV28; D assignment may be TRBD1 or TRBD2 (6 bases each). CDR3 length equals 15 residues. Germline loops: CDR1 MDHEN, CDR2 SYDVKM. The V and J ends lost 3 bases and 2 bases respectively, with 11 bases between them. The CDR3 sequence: CASSLPRGPYNEQFF. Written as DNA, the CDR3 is TGTGCCAGCAGTTTGCCCCGGGGGCCCTACAATGAGCAGTTCTTC.

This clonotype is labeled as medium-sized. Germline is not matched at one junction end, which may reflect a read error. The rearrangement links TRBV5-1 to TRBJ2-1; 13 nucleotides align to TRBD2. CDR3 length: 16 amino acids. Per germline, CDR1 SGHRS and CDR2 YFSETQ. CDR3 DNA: TGTGCCAGCAGCCCAGAGGGACTAGCGGGACGGCATGAGCAGTTCTTC. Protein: CASSPEGLAGRHEQFF.

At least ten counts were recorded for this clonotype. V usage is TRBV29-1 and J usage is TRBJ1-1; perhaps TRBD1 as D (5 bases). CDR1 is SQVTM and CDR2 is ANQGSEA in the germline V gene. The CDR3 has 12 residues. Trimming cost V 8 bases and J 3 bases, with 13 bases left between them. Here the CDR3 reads CSTNRRDTEAFF. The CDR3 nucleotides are TGCAGCACAAACAGGAGGGACACTGAAGCTTTCTTT.

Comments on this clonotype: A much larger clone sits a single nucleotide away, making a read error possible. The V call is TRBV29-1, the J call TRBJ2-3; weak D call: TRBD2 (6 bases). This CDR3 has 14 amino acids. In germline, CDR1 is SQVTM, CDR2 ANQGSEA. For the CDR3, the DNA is TGCAGCTCATCAGCGGGCCGTGGTATAGATGCGCAGTATTTT. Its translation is CSSSAGRGIDAQYF.

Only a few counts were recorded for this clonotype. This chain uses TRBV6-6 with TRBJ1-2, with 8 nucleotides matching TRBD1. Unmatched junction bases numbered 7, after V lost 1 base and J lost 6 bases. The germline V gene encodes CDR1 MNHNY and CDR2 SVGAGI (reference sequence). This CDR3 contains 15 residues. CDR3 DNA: TGTGCCAGCAGTTACTTAGGACAGGGCATCGATGGCTACACCTTC. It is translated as CASSYLGQGIDGYTF.

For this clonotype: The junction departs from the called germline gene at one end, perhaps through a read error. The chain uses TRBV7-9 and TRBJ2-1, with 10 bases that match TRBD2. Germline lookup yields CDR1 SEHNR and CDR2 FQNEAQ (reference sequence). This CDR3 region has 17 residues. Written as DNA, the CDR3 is TGTGCCAGCGGCCCAACCCAGACTAGCGGGCTCTACAATGAGCAGCTCTTC. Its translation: CASGPTQTSGLYNEQLF.

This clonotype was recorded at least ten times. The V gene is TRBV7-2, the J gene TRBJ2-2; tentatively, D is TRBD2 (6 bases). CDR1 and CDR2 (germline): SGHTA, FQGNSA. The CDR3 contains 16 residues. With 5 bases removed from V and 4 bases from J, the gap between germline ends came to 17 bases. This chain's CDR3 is CASSSPIVAVTGELFF. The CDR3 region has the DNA TGTGCCAGCAGCAGCCCCATAGTAGCGGTCACCGGGGAGCTGTTTTTT.

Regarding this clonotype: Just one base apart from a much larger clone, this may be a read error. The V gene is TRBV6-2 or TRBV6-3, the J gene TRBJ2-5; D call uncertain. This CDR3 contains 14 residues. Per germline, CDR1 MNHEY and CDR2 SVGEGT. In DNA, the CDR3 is TGTGGCAGCAGTTACGCGAACGGCCAAGAGACCCAGTACTTC. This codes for CGSSYANGQETQYF.

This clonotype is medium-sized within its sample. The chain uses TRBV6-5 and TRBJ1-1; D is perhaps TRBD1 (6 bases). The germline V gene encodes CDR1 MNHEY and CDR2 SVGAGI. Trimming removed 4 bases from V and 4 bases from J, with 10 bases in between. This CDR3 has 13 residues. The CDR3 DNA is TGTGCCAGCAGTTCGGGGGCCAGCACTGAAGCTTTCTTT. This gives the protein CASSSGASTEAFF.

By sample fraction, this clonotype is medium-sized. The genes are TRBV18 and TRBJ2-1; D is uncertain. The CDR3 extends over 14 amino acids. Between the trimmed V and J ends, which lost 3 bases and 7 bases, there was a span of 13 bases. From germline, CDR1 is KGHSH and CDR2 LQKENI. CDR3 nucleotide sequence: TGTGCCAGCTCACCCGATATAGGGCTAAATGAGCAGTTCTTC. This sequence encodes CASSPDIGLNEQFF.

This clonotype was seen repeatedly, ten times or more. CDR3 DNA: TGCAGCGTTGAAGACAGGGCGGGAGGGCCGGGCGAGCAGTACTTC. Translated: CSVEDRAGGPGEQYF. The chain couples TRBV29-1 to TRBJ2-7; 9 bases are a match to TRBD2. Germline values: CDR1 SQVTM, CDR2 ANQGSEA. The J segment lost 6 bases and the V segment lost 0 bases, leaving 9 bases of the junction unmatched. CDR3 length: 15 amino acids.

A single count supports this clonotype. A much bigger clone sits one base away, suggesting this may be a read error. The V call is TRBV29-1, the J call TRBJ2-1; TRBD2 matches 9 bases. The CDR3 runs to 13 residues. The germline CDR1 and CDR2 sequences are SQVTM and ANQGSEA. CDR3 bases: TGCAACACTGGGGAAGCGGGGGGCAATGAGCAGTTCTTC. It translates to CNTGEAGGNEQFF.

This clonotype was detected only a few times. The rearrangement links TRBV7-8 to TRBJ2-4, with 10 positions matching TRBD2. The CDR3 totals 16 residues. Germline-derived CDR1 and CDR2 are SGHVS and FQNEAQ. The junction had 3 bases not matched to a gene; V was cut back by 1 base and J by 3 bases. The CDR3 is CASSLDVAGGKNIQYF. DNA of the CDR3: TGTGCCAGCAGCTTAGATGTAGCGGGGGGCAAAAACATTCAGTACTTC.

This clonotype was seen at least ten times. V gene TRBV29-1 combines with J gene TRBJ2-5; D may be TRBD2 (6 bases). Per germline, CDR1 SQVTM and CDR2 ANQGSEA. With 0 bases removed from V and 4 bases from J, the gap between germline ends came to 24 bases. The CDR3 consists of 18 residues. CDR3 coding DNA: TGCAGCGTTGAAGATCAAGCATCCGGGGACTTCTTGGCAGAGACCCAGTACTTC. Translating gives CSVEDQASGDFLAETQYF.

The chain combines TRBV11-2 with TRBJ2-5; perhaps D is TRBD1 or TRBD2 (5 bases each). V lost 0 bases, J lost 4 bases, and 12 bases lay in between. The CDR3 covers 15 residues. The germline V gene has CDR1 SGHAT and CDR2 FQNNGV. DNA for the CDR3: TGTGCCAGCAGCTTAGATGGGGACCGGGTAGAGACCCAGTACTTC. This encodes CASSLDGDRVETQYF.

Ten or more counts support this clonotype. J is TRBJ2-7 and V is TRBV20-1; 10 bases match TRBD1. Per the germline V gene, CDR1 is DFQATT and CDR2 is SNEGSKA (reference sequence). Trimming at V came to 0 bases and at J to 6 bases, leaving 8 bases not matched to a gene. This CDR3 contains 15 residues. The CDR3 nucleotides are TGCAGTGCTAGAGAGCCCGCCGGGACAGGGGTCGAGCAGTACTTC. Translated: CSAREPAGTGVEQYF.

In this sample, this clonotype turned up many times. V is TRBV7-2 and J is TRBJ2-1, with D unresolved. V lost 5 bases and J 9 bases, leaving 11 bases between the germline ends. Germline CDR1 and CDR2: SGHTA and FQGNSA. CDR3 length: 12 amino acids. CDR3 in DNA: TGTGCCAGCAGCCCAGACTGGGGTGAGCAGTTCTTC. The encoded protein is CASSPDWGEQFF.

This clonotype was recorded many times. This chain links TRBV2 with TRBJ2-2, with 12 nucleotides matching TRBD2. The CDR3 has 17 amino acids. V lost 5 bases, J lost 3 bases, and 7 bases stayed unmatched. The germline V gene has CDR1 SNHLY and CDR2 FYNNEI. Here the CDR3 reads CASSQTSGSRDTGELFF. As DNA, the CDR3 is TGTGCCAGCAGTCAGACTAGCGGGAGCCGCGACACCGGGGAGCTGTTTTTT. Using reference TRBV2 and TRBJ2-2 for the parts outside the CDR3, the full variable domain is EPEVTQTPSHQVTQMGQEVILRCVPISNHLYFYWYRQILGQKVEFLVSFYNNEISEKSEIFDDQFSVERPDGSNFTLKIRSTKLEDSAMYFCASSQTSGSRDTGELFFGEGSRLTVL.

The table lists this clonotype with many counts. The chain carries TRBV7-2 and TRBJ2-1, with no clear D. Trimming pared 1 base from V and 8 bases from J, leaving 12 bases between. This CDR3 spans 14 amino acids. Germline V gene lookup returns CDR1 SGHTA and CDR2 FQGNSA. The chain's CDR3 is CASSLESELDEQFF. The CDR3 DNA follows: TGTGCCAGCAGCTTAGAGTCAGAATTGGATGAGCAGTTCTTC.

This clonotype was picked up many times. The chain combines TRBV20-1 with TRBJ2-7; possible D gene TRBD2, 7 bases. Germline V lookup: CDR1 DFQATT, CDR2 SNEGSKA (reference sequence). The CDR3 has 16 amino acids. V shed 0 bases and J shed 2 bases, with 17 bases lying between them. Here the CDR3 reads CSAREGGGRGTYEQYF. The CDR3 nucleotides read TGCAGTGCTAGAGAGGGGGGGGGGCGGGGCACCTACGAGCAGTACTTC.

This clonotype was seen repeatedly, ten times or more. The CDR3 sequence is CASSFSGEKGEQYF. The CDR3 DNA reads as TGTGCCAGCTCCTTCTCCGGGGAAAAAGGCGAGCAGTACTTC. The chain carries TRBV6-6 and TRBJ2-7, with D possibly TRBD2 on 5 matching bases. This CDR3 comprises 14 residues. CDR1 is MNHNY and CDR2 is SVGAGI in the germline V gene (reference sequence). Deletions cut 8 bases from V and 6 bases from J, with 20 bases between.

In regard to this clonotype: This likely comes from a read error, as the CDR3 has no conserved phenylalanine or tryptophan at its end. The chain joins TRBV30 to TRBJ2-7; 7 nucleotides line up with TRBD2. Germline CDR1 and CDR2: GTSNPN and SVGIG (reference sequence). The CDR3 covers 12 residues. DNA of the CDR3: TGTTCCTGGGAGGGACTCTTCTACGAGCAGTACTCC. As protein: CSWEGLFYEQYS.

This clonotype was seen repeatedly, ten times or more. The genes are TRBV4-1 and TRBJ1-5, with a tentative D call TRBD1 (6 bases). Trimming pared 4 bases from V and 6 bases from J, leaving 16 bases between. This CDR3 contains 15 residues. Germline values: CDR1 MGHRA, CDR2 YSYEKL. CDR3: CASSRDAGVGQPQHF. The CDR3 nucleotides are TGCGCCAGCAGCCGAGACGCAGGGGTAGGTCAGCCCCAGCATTTT.

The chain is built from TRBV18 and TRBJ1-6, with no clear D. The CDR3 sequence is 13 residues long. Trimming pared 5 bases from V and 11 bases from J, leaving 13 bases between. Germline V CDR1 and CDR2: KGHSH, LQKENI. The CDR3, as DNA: TGTGCCAGCTCATCACGGAGAGGACCACCCCTCCACTTT. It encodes CASSSRRGPPLHF.